The 30 T cell receptor beta chains below come from one sample, sequenced in a study of blood T cell repertoires in COVID-19. The data were produced by immunoSEQ multiplex PCR, yet TCRdb's version contains in-frame clones alone and is incomplete. The table lists around 59,000 clones, approximately 82% of them singletons. Sequencing was carried out using peripheral blood. The receptors were gathered from a man older than 75 with acute or convalescent COVID-19.

V is TRBV5-1 and J is TRBJ2-6; D not certain. V shed 5 bases and J shed 2 bases, with 14 bases lying between them. The CDR3 sequence is 16 residues long. CDR1 and CDR2 (germline): SGHRS, YFSETQ. The CDR3 DNA reads as TGCGCCAGCAGTATGGGCCCGTTAGCTGGGGCCAACGTCCTGACTTTC. Amino acids: CASSMGPLAGANVLTF.

The J gene is TRBJ1-4, the V gene TRBV5-4; 7 bases match TRBD1. This CDR3 is 15 amino acids long. From germline, CDR1 is SGHNT and CDR2 YYREEE (reference sequence). Trimming at V came to 3 bases and at J to 7 bases, leaving 9 bases not matched to a gene. CDR3 region: CASSSLRDSSEKLFF. The CDR3 bases are TGTGCCAGCAGCTCCCTCCGGGACAGTTCTGAAAAACTGTTTTTT.

The V call is TRBV15, the J call TRBJ1-4; the D is unclear. The V end was cut by 5 bases, the J end by 6 bases, with 4 bases between. Germline V gene sequence: CDR1 LNHNV, CDR2 YYDKDF (reference sequence). The CDR3 sequence is 11 residues long. In DNA form, the CDR3 reads TGTGCCACCAGCTTAGATGAAAAACTGTTTTTT. It encodes CATSLDEKLFF. The variable domain in full, completed from reference TRBV15 and TRBJ1-4, reads DAMVIQNPRYQVTQFGKPVTLSCSQTLNHNVMYWYQQKSSQAPKLLFHYYDKDFNNEADTPDNFQSRRPNTSFCFLDIRSPGLGDTAMYLCATSLDEKLFFGSGTQLSVL.

The V gene is TRBV28, the J gene TRBJ1-5, with a weak D call TRBD1 (5 bases). Trimming left V 7 bases short and J 7 bases short, with 20 bases between. The CDR3 loop spans 15 amino acids. Germline assignment: CDR1 MDHEN and CDR2 SYDVKM. In nucleotides, the CDR3 is TGTGCCAGCACTTTCACGGGGGGACGGTTCCAGCCCCAGCATTTT. This sequence encodes CASTFTGGRFQPQHF. The whole variable domain, remainder taken from reference TRBV28 and TRBJ1-5, is DVKVTQSSRYLVKRTGEKVFLECVQDMDHENMFWYRQDPGLGLRLIYFSYDVKMKEKGDIPEGYSVSREKKERFSLILESASTNQTSMYLCASTFTGGRFQPQHFGDGTRLSIL.

CDR3 sequence reads: CASSFLSYNSPLHF. Written as DNA, the CDR3 is TGTGCCAGCAGCTTTCTCTCCTATAATTCACCCCTCCACTTT. The chain employs TRBV13 and TRBJ1-6; D gene ambiguous. The ends were cut back, 3 bases at V and 0 bases at J, with 3 bases in the middle. The CDR3 length is 14 residues. CDR1 is PRHDT, CDR2 FYEKMQ, per germline (reference sequence).

The J gene is TRBJ2-3, the V gene TRBV19; a possible D gene is TRBD1 (6 bases). Per the germline V gene, CDR1 is LNHDA and CDR2 is SQIVND (reference sequence). Trimming left V 5 bases short and J 0 bases short, with 15 bases between. The length of the CDR3 is 16 residues. The CDR3 here is CASSAPGQGSTDTQYF. The CDR3 nucleotides are TGTGCCAGTAGTGCCCCAGGCCAGGGGAGCACAGATACGCAGTATTTT.

The chain combines TRBV5-1 with TRBJ2-2; TRBD1 matches 10 bases. The CDR3 is made up of 15 amino acids. Looked up from germline, CDR1 is SGHRS and CDR2 is YFSETQ. V lost 2 bases and J lost 6; bases outside the gene matches: 4. As DNA, the CDR3 is TGCGCCAGCAGCTTTGAGACAGGGGGCTCCGGGGAGCTGTTTTTT. This translates into CASSFETGGSGELFF.

The rearrangement uses TRBV4-1 and TRBJ1-2; D remains unclear. Trimming removed 1 base from V and 5 bases from J, with 17 bases in between. The CDR3 covers 16 residues. The germline gives CDR1 MGHRA, CDR2 YSYEKL. The CDR3 bases are TGCGCCAGCAGCCAAGGAGGTGGCAGTTTTAAATATGGCTACACCTTC. This translates into CASSQGGGSFKYGYTF.

This chain joins TRBV7-2 and TRBJ2-5; D tentatively fits TRBD1 or TRBD2 (5 bases each). The germline V gene encodes CDR1 SGHTA and CDR2 FQGNSA. V lost 5 bases to trimming and J lost 2 bases, with 15 bases between them. CDR3 length: 15 residues. DNA of the CDR3: TGTGCCAGCAGCGTAGGGGCACTAGTTCAAGAGACCCAGTACTTC. It encodes CASSVGALVQETQYF.

This chain joins TRBV30 and TRBJ2-1; possible D gene TRBD1, 6 bases. Germline assignment: CDR1 GTSNPN and CDR2 SVGIG (reference sequence). V was pared by 3 bases and J by 0 bases, with 21 bases between. The CDR3 totals 18 residues. The CDR3 spells CAWSRVLYRDNSYNEQFF. The CDR3 DNA reads TGTGCCTGGAGCCGAGTCCTCTACCGGGACAACTCCTACAATGAGCAGTTCTTC.

The chain recombines TRBV5-6 with TRBJ1-2; D unresolved. This CDR3 contains 14 residues. Germline-derived CDR1 and CDR2 are SGHDT and YYEEEE. The V gene lost 7 bases and the J gene lost 5 bases, with 18 bases spanning the gap. CDR3 in amino acids: CASLEEGFHYGYTF. Here the CDR3 DNA reads TGTGCCAGCCTTGAAGAGGGTTTTCATTATGGCTACACCTTC.

The V call is TRBV5-4, the J call TRBJ1-2, with D maybe TRBD1 (5 bases). Germline assignment: CDR1 SGHNT and CDR2 YYREEE (reference sequence). V lost 0 bases, J lost 5 bases, and 11 bases lay in between. The CDR3 sequence is 14 residues long. CDR3 protein: CASSLGRGGYGYTF. The CDR3 DNA sequence: TGTGCCAGCAGCTTGGGTAGGGGCGGATATGGCTACACCTTC.

DNA for the CDR3: TGTGCCAGCAGCCCTAGCGGGAGCACAGATACGCAGTATTTT. As protein: CASSPSGSTDTQYF. This chain uses TRBV7-9 with TRBJ2-3, with 8 bases identical to TRBD2. The CDR3 consists of 14 residues. Per the germline V gene, CDR1 is SEHNR and CDR2 is FQNEAQ (reference sequence). Trimming removed 5 bases from V and 0 bases from J; junction bases left unmatched: 1.

V is TRBV9 and J is TRBJ2-1; 7 bases fit TRBD1. Germline loops: CDR1 SGDLS, CDR2 YYNGEE. The CDR3 contains 15 residues. J was trimmed by 3 bases and V by 3 bases; bases with no gene match: 6. The CDR3 region is CASSAIDRDYNEQFF. CDR3 DNA: TGTGCCAGCAGCGCGATAGACAGGGACTACAATGAGCAGTTCTTC. Full variable domain (rest looked up from reference TRBV9 and TRBJ2-1): DSGVTQTPKHLITATGQRVTLRCSPRSGDLSVYWYQQSLDQGLQFLIQYYNGEERAKGNILERFSAQQFPDLHSELNLSSLELGDSALYFCASSAIDRDYNEQFFGPGTRLTVL.

V is TRBV5-4 and J is TRBJ2-1; TRBD1 agrees at 7 bases. Germline CDR1 reads SGHNT; CDR2 reads YYREEE (reference sequence). This CDR3 has 14 residues. Unmatched junction bases numbered 9, after V lost 4 bases and J lost 8 bases. CDR3 DNA: TGTGCCAGCAGCCCTAAGACAGGGTACGATGAGCAGTTCTTC. Residues: CASSPKTGYDEQFF.

CDR3 sequence: CASSWGQGTNEKLFF. For the CDR3, the DNA is TGTGCCAGCAGCTGGGGACAGGGAACTAATGAAAAACTGTTTTTT. The rearrangement uses TRBV9 and TRBJ1-4; TRBD1 agrees at 9 bases. Germline CDR1 is SGDLS and CDR2 is YYNGEE. Unmatched junction bases numbered 2, after V lost 4 bases and J lost 1 base. This CDR3 has 15 amino acids.

On this clone itself: This CDR3 is also generated by other DNA sequences in the sample. The V and J genes are TRBV5-4 and TRBJ2-6; the match to TRBD2 covers 7 bases. The CDR3 is made up of 16 amino acids. Germline-derived CDR1 and CDR2 are SGHNT and YYREEE (reference sequence). With 0 bases clipped from V and 0 bases from J, the junction kept 0 bases outside the gene matches. The CDR3 bases are TGTGCCAGCAGCTTGGGCGGGAGCTCTGGGGCCAACGTCCTGACTTTC. Encoded protein: CASSLGGSSGANVLTF.

The chain joins TRBV29-1 to TRBJ2-4; weak D call: TRBD2 (7 bases). In germline, CDR1 is SQVTM, CDR2 ANQGSEA. V dropped 0 bases and J dropped 7 bases, with 22 bases sitting between them. This CDR3 comprises 17 residues. The CDR3 DNA is TGCAGCGTTGAAGAAGGGGGGGGAACCCCGTACCGGAACATTCAGTACTTC. It specifies CSVEEGGGTPYRNIQYF.

The V gene is TRBV12-3 or TRBV12-4, the J gene TRBJ1-1, with no clear D. The germline V and J ends were trimmed by 7 bases and 0 bases, with 9 bases remaining between them. The CDR3 extends over 13 amino acids. CDR3 amino acids: CASILTLNTEAFF. The CDR3, as DNA: TGTGCCAGCATCCTCACATTGAACACTGAAGCTTTCTTT.

The chain has TRBV19 and TRBJ2-7; the match to TRBD1 covers 8 bases. The CDR3 is made up of 16 amino acids. Trimming at V came to 5 bases and at J to 7 bases, leaving 16 bases not matched to a gene. The germline V gene has CDR1 LNHDA and CDR2 SQIVND (reference sequence). The CDR3 DNA sequence: TGTGCCAGTAGTGGGGGAATCGGACTGGGACAGGTGGAGCAGTACTTC. Encoded protein: CASSGGIGLGQVEQYF.

The genes are TRBV5-1 and TRBJ2-7, with a possible D match to TRBD2 (5 bases). The germline V and J ends were trimmed by 1 base and 0 bases, with 5 bases remaining between them. Germline loops: CDR1 SGHRS, CDR2 YFSETQ. The CDR3 is 13 residues long. The CDR3 coding sequence is TGCGCCAGCAGCTTGACTAGCTCCTACGAGCAGTACTTC. This gives the protein CASSLTSSYEQYF.

The V and J genes are TRBV19 and TRBJ1-2; 8 bases align to TRBD1. The CDR3 extends over 12 amino acids. With 4 bases clipped from V and 8 bases from J, the junction kept 3 bases outside the gene matches. CDR1 is LNHDA and CDR2 is SQIVND in the germline V gene (reference sequence). This chain's CDR3 is CASSTTGVGYTF. In DNA form, the CDR3 reads TGTGCCAGTAGTACGACAGGGGTCGGCTACACCTTC.

The chain recombines TRBV5-1 with TRBJ1-6, with 10 bases lining up with TRBD1. V lost 4 bases and J lost 7; bases outside the gene matches: 5. Looked up from germline, CDR1 is SGHRS and CDR2 is YFSETQ. The CDR3 runs to 15 residues. Here the CDR3 DNA reads TGCGCCAGCAGCGGGGGGACAGGGGAAAATTCACCCCTCCACTTT. Residues: CASSGGTGENSPLHF.

This chain connects TRBV30 to TRBJ1-3, with TRBD1 as a possible D gene (5 bases). The length of the CDR3 is 13 residues. Between the trimmed V and J ends, which lost 0 bases and 5 bases, there was a span of 8 bases. Germline V gives CDR1 GTSNPN, CDR2 SVGIG (reference sequence). In nucleotides, the CDR3 is TGTGCCTGGAGTGTGGCAGGGAGAAACACCATATATTTT. Amino acids: CAWSVAGRNTIYF.

This clone was recorded many times. The chain links TRBV6-1 to TRBJ1-4, with D possibly TRBD1 on 5 matching bases. Germline lookup yields CDR1 MNHNS and CDR2 SASEGT. Deletions cut 0 bases from V and 9 bases from J, with 14 bases between. The CDR3 is made up of 15 amino acids. The CDR3 loop reads CASSEAGGYSKKLFF. In DNA, the CDR3 is TGTGCCAGCAGTGAAGCGGGGGGTTATAGTAAAAAACTGTTTTTT.

This chain connects TRBV4-1 to TRBJ2-1; 7 bases align to TRBD2. Germline CDR1 and CDR2: MGHRA and YSYEKL. Germline trimming cut 1 base from V and 2 bases from J; bases unmatched to any gene: 5. The CDR3 is 16 residues long. CDR3 in amino acids: CASSQVGLAAYNEQFF. The CDR3 DNA is TGCGCCAGCAGCCAAGTAGGTCTAGCGGCCTACAATGAGCAGTTCTTC.

V usage is TRBV5-1 and J usage is TRBJ2-1, with 12 nucleotides matching TRBD2. The CDR3 is 16 residues long. Germline V gives CDR1 SGHRS, CDR2 YFSETQ. Trimming cost V 2 bases and J 2 bases; bases outside gene matches: 2. The DNA for the CDR3 is TGCGCCAGCAGCTTCGGACTAGCGGGGCCCTACAATGAGCAGTTCTTC. This encodes CASSFGLAGPYNEQFF.

V is TRBV6-5 and J is TRBJ1-6; no clear D gene. The ends were cut back, 8 bases at V and 4 bases at J, with 15 bases in the middle. CDR1 and CDR2 from the germline V gene are MNHEY and SVGAGI. The CDR3 is 15 residues long. The CDR3 loop reads CASRPGQDYNSPLHF. In nucleotides, the CDR3 is TGTGCCAGCCGCCCTGGGCAGGATTATAATTCACCCCTCCACTTT.

V gene TRBV5-1 combines with J gene TRBJ2-2, with D tentatively TRBD2 (6 bases). Germline assignment: CDR1 SGHRS and CDR2 YFSETQ. Trimming pared 4 bases from V and 5 bases from J, leaving 15 bases between. CDR3 size: 15 residues. CDR3 sequence: CASSKEYAGTGELFF. The CDR3 nucleotides are TGCGCCAGCAGCAAGGAATACGCGGGGACCGGGGAGCTGTTTTTT.

Comment on this clone: Other DNA sequences in this specimen translate into the identical CDR3. The V call is TRBV5-1, the J call TRBJ2-1, with 8 nucleotides matching TRBD2. This CDR3 is 12 amino acids long. Germline V CDR1 and CDR2: SGHRS, YFSETQ. Trimming took 0 bases from V and 10 from J; bases not matched to a gene: 0. In DNA, the CDR3 is TGCGCCAGCAGCTTGGGACTAGCGGAGCAGTTCTTC. This gives the protein CASSLGLAEQFF.